A single sample gave rise to the 3 T cell receptor beta chains below, sequenced in a study of cytomegalovirus exposure and HLA in healthy donors. Researchers ran the PCR with 60 Vbeta and 13 Jbeta primers. Repertoires were generated with immunoSEQ multiplex PCR, while TCRdb's copy carries only in-frame clones and drops some. The table shows some 50,000 clones, with around 67% occurring only once. Sequenced sample: PBMCs. These receptors were taken from a woman aged 45-60 years in good health and CMV-seropositive.

V usage is TRBV12-2 and J usage is TRBJ2-5; the table's D call, TRBD2, was not checked against the DNA. TRBV12-2 is a pseudogene. The CDR3 runs 13 residues. The CDR3 protein is CASRLPGVETQYF. CDR3 coding DNA: TGTGCAAGTCGCCTCCCCGGTGTCGAGACCCAGTACTTC.

This chain uses TRBV28 with TRBJ2-7; TRBD1 aligns across 8 bases. The germline gives CDR1 MDHEN, CDR2 SYDVKM. With V trimmed by 3 bases and J by 7 bases, 8 bases remained unmatched. CDR3 length equals 14 residues. CDR3 nucleotides: TGTGCCAGCAGTTTCGTACAGGGGGAGTGGGAGCAGTACTTC. Its translation: CASSFVQGEWEQYF.

This clone came up once. The V and J genes are TRBV9 and TRBJ2-7; unclear D gene. This CDR3 region has 15 residues. Germline CDR1 reads SGDLS; CDR2 reads YYNGEE. Trimming cost V 4 bases and J 5 bases, with 19 bases left between them. The CDR3, as DNA: TGTGCCAGCAGCCCCCGAGCCTATCCTGAGGACGAGCAGTACTTC. Translated, it gives CASSPRAYPEDEQYF. Together with reference TRBV9 and TRBJ2-7, the CDR3 gives the full variable domain: DSGVTQTPKHLITATGQRVTLRCSPRSGDLSVYWYQQSLDQGLQFLIQYYNGEERAKGNILERFSAQQFPDLHSELNLSSLELGDSALYFCASSPRAYPEDEQYFGPGTRLTVT.